These 14 T cell receptor beta chains share one sample of origin, sequenced in a study of beta chain features in type 1 diabetes. The investigators reverse transcribed all of the isolated RNA, so they sequenced expressed TCRB transcripts. The protocol was immunoSEQ multiplex PCR, while the TCRdb copy is restricted to in-frame clones and leaves out a portion. The table has about 340,000 clones, around 9.7% seen once. No cognate antigen is known for these TCRs. Study-wide points: A moderate, significant TCRB CDR3 shortening appeared in type 1 diabetes across four CD4+ subsets.

The sequenced sample consisted of central memory CD4+ T cells from blood. The receptors were gathered from a man in his thirties or forties with type 1 diabetes.

The rearrangement joins TRBV20-1 to TRBJ1-2; unclear D gene. CDR1 and CDR2 (germline): DFQATT, SNEGSKA (reference sequence). The CDR3 sequence is 11 residues long. V dropped 2 bases and J dropped 6 bases, with 7 bases sitting between them. In nucleotides, the CDR3 is TGCAGTGCTAGACGGGTCGATGGCTACACCTTC. This encodes CSARRVDGYTF.

This clone has only a few counts. V gene TRBV9 combines with J gene TRBJ2-3; D uncertain. V lost 0 bases and J lost 2, with 4 bases in between. The CDR3 is made up of 13 amino acids. Per the germline V gene, CDR1 is SGDLS and CDR2 is YYNGEE. Here the CDR3 DNA reads TGTGCCAGCAGCGTAGGGTACACAGATACGCAGTATTTT. As protein: CASSVGYTDTQYF.

This clone has more than one count but fewer than ten. V usage is TRBV5-1 and J usage is TRBJ2-2; perhaps TRBD2 as D (5 bases). The CDR3 runs 16 residues. Germline loops: CDR1 SGHRS, CDR2 YFSETQ. Trimming left V 0 bases short and J 5 bases short, with 14 bases between. This CDR3 reads CASSLAGGPGTGELFF. The CDR3 bases are TGCGCCAGCAGCTTGGCGGGCGGACCGGGGACCGGGGAGCTGTTTTTT.

This clone was seen more than once but under ten times. The chain links TRBV9 to TRBJ2-7, with TRBD1 matching 7 bases. The CDR3 covers 15 residues. Germline V gene sequence: CDR1 SGDLS, CDR2 YYNGEE. V lost 4 bases to trimming and J lost 4 bases; unmatched junction nucleotides: 11. CDR3 sequence (DNA): TGTGCCAGCAGCCCCTCCGGGACAGATAATTACGAGCAGTACTTC. Translation: CASSPSGTDNYEQYF. Variable domain in full (rest from reference TRBV9 and TRBJ2-7): DSGVTQTPKHLITATGQRVTLRCSPRSGDLSVYWYQQSLDQGLQFLIQYYNGEERAKGNILERFSAQQFPDLHSELNLSSLELGDSALYFCASSPSGTDNYEQYFGPGTRLTVT.

The chain carries TRBV6-5 and TRBJ1-6, with unresolved D. This CDR3 is built from 13 residues. Trimming pared 7 bases from V and 7 bases from J, leaving 11 bases between. Germline CDR1 reads MNHEY; CDR2 reads SVGAGI. Here the CDR3 reads CASKGRLNSPLHF. CDR3 coding DNA: TGTGCCAGCAAAGGACGGTTGAATTCACCCCTCCACTTT.

The table lists this clone with many counts. The gene calls are TRBV6-6 and TRBJ1-4; D remains unclear. Germline CDR1 reads MNHNY; CDR2 reads SVGAGI (reference sequence). Trimming removed 7 bases from V and 5 bases from J, with 14 bases in between. CDR3 size: 14 residues. Here the CDR3 reads CASTPAGRNEKLFF. CDR3 in DNA: TGTGCCAGCACACCGGCTGGACGGAATGAAAAACTGTTTTTT.

The chain couples TRBV5-1 to TRBJ2-3; possible D gene TRBD1, 6 bases. The CDR3 extends over 15 amino acids. CDR1 SGHRS and CDR2 YFSETQ come from the germline V gene. Trimming removed 3 bases from V and 2 bases from J, with 13 bases in between. CDR3 residues: CASSWGPGDTDTQYF. Written as DNA, the CDR3 is TGCGCCAGCAGCTGGGGGCCCGGAGACACAGATACGCAGTATTTT.

This clone showed up just a few times. The CDR3: CASSPTDDYNSPLHF. For the CDR3, the DNA is TGTGCCAGCAGCCCCACGGATGATTATAATTCACCCCTCCACTTT. J is TRBJ1-6 and V is TRBV7-9; D remains unclear. The germline V gene has CDR1 SEHNR and CDR2 FQNEAQ (reference sequence). CDR3 size: 15 residues. Trimming shortened V by 5 bases and J by 4 bases, and 12 bases separated the two germline ends.

This clone turned up a few times. The rearrangement links TRBV6-5 to TRBJ1-2, with 10 bases identical to TRBD1. Germline V gene data show CDR1 as MNHEY and CDR2 as SVGAGI. The trim removed 0 bases at V and 4 bases at J, leaving 5 bases unmatched. The CDR3 sequence is 16 residues long. The CDR3, as DNA: TGTGCCAGCAGTTACTCTAGGACAGGGGGTGGCTATGGCTACACCTTC. This codes for CASSYSRTGGGYGYTF.

The chain combines TRBV7-2 with TRBJ2-1, with 9 bases fitting TRBD2. Germline CDR1 SGHTA, CDR2 FQGNSA. The V segment lost 5 bases and the J segment 7 bases; nucleotides outside the gene matches: 12. CDR3 length equals 16 residues. This CDR3 is CASSARRRGGGNEQFF. CDR3 DNA sequence: TGTGCCAGCAGCGCCCGTCGGCGGGGGGGAGGTAATGAGCAGTTCTTC.

There are many counts of this clone. The V and J genes are TRBV21-1 and TRBJ2-2; the table calls TRBD1, which could not be checked here. TRBV21-1 has pseudogene status. The CDR3 is made up of 16 amino acids. For the CDR3, the DNA is TGTGCCAGCAGCCTCGCCGGGACAGCGAACACCGGGGAGCTGTTTTTT. Protein: CASSLAGTANTGELFF.

A few counts support this clone. The chain recombines TRBV21-1 with TRBJ2-5. TRBV21-1 is a listed pseudogene. The CDR3 runs 15 residues. CDR3 nucleotide sequence: TGTGCCAGCAGCCCCCGGGGCAGGATACAAGAGACCCAGTACTTC. It is translated as CASSPRGRIQETQYF.

This clone was counted a few times. The rearrangement uses TRBV4-3 and TRBJ1-1, with 11 bases identical to TRBD1. This CDR3 has 13 amino acids. The germline V gene has CDR1 LGHNA and CDR2 YSLEER. J was trimmed by 12 bases and V by 4 bases; bases with no gene match: 7. CDR3 protein: CASSRAGTGGTFF. CDR3 DNA sequence: TGCGCCAGCAGCCGCGCCGGGACAGGGGGGACTTTCTTT.

The V gene is TRBV29-1, the J gene TRBJ2-2, with D tentatively TRBD1 (6 bases). The CDR3 is 14 amino acids. From germline, CDR1 is SQVTM and CDR2 ANQGSEA. V was trimmed by 7 bases and J by 2 bases, leaving 14 bases between them. In DNA form, the CDR3 reads TGCAGCGCTAGACAGGACGAAAACACCGGGGAGCTGTTTTTT. Its protein is CSARQDENTGELFF.